The T cell receptor (beta chain) described here comes from a study of T cells in Graves' hyperthyroidism and ophthalmopathy. Study-wide findings and caveats: From stable hyperthyroidism, ophthalmopathy was separated by a 13 V-J model.

Researchers amplified the TCR beta CDR3 regions from RNA transcripts. A first-round RT-PCR of the TCR CDR3 used the HTBI primer set. TCRdb redid the calling of the multiplex PCR reads with MiXCR, one entry per CDR3 protein. The sample consists of roughly 400,000 distinct CDR3 sequences, over 12% of them appearing once. This clonotype was observed many times. Its antigen is unknown. The sequencing input was blood. This sequence originates from a man between 45 and 60 years old with Graves' ophthalmopathy.

For the CDR3, the DNA is TGCAGTGCCTTGAAGGCCTGGAATGAGCAGTTCTTC. It translates to CSALKAWNEQFF. The chain joins TRBV20-1 to TRBJ2-1; D gene uncertain. V was clipped by 6 bases and J by 7 bases, with 13 bases between them. There are 12 residues in the CDR3. Per germline, CDR1 DFQATT and CDR2 SNEGSKA (reference sequence).